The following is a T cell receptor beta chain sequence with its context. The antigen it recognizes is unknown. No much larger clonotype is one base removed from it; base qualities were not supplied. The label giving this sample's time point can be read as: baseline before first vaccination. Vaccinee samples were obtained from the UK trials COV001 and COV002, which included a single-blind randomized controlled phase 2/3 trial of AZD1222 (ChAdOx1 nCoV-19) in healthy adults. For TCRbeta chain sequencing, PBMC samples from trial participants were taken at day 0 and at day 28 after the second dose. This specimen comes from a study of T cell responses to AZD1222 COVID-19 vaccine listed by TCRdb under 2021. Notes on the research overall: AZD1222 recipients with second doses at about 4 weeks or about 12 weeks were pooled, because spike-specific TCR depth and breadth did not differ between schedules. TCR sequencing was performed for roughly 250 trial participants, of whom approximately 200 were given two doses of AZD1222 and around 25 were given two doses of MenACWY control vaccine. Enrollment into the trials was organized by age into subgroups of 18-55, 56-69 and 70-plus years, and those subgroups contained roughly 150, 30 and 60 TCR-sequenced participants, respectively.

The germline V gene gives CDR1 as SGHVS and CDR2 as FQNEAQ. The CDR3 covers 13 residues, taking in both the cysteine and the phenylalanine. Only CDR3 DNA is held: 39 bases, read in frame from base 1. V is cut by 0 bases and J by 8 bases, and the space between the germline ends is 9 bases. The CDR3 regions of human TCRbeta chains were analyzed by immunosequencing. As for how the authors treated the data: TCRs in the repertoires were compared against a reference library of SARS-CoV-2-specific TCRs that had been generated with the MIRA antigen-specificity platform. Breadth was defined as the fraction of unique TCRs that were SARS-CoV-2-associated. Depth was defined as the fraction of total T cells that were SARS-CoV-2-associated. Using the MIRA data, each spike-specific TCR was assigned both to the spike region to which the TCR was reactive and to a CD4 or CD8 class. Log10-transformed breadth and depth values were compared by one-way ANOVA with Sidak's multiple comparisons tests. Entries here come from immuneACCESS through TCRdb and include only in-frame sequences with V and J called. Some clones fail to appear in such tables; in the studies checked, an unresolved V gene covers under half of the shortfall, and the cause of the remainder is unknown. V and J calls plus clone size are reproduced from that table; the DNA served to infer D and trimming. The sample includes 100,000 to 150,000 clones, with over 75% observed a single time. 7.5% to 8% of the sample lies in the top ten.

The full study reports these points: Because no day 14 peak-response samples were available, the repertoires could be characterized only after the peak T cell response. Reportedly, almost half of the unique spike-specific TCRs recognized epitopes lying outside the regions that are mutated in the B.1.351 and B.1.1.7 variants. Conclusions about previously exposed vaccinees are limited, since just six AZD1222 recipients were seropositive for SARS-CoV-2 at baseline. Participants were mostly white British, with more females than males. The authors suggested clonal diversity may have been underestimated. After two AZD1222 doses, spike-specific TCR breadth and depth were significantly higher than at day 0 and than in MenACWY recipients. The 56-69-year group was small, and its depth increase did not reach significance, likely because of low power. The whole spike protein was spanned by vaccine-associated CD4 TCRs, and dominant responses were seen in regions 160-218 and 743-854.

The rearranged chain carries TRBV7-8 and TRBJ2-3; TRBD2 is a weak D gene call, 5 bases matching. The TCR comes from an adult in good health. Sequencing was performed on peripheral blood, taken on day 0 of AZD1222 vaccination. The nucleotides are TGTGCCAGCAGCTTAGCACCCGAGGGTACGCAGTATTTT. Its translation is CASSLAPEGTQYF.